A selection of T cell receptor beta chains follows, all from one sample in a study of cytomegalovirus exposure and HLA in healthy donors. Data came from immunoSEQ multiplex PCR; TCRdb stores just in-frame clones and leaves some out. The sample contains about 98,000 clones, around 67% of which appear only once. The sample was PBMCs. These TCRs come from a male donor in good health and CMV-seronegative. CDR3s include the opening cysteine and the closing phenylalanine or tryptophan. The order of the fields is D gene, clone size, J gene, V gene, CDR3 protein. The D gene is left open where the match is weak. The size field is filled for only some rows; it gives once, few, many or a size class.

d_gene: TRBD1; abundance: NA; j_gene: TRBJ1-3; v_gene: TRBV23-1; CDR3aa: CASSLGTDHSGNTIYF
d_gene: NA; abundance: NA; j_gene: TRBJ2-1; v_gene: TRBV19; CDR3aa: CASMGLAAVSSYNEQFF
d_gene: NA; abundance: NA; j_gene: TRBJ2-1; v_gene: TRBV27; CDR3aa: CASRRSSYNEQFF
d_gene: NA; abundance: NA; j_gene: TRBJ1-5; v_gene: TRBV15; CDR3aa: CATSRDIPGNQPQHF
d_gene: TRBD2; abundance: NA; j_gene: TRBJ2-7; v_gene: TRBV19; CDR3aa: CASSFREGTYEQYF
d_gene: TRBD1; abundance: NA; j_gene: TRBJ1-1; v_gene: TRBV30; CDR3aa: CAWKGRGRWTEAFF
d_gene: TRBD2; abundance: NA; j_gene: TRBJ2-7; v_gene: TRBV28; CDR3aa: CASSLGLAVFSYEQYF
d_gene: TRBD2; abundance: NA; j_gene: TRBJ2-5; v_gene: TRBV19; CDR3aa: CASSIGSGGRETQYF
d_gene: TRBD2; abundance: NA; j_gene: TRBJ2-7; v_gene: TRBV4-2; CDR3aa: CASSHLGGGSYEQYF
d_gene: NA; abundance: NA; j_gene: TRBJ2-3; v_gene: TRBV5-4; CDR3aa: CASSLDLLSTDTQYF
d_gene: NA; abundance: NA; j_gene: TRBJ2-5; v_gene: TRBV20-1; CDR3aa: CSAHFRTQYF
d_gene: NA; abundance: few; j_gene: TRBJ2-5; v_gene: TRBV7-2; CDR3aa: CASSTGVRDETQYF
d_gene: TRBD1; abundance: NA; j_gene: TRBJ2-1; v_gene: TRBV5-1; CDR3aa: CASSLGDRGTEQFF
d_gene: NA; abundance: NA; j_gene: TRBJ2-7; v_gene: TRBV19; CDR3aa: CASSVINAEGEQYF
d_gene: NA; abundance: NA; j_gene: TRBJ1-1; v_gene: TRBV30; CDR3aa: CAWTRQLNTEAFF
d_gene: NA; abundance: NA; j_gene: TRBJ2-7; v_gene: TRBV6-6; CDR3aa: CASSYGSSDPEQYF
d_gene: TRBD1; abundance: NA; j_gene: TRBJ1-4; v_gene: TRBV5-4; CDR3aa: CASSLETGVSEKLFF
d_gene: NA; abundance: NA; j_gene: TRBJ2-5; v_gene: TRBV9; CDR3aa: CASSPEGVQETQYF
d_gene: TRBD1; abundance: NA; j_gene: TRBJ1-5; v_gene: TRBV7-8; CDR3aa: CASSLNRGSPQPQHF
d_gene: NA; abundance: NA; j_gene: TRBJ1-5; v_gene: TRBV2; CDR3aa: CASRSGSNQPQHF
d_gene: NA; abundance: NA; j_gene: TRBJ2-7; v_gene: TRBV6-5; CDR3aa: CASRLTGNYEQYF
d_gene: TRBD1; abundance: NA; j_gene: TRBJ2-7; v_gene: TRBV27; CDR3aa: CASSHGQGYEQYF
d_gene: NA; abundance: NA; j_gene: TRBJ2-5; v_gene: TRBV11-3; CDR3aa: CASSMTVWETQYF
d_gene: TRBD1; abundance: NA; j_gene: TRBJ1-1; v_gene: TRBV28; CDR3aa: CASRGTGGAFF
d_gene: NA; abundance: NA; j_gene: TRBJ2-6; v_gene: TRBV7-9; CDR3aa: CASSSSGGGRSGANVLTF
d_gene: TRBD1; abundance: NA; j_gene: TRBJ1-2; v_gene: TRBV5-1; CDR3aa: CASSLTRQGSDGYTF
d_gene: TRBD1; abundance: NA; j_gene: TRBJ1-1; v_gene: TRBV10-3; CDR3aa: CAISGLGQGGTEAFF
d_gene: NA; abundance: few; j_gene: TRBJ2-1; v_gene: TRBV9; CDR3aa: CASSALEYNEQFF
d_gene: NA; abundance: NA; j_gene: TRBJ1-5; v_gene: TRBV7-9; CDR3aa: CASSSGLHSNQPQHF
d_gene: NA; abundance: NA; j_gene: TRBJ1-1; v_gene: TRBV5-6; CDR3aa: CASYHAGPTEAFF
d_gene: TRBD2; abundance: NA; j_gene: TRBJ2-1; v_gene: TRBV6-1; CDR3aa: CASSARAGGPISGEQFF
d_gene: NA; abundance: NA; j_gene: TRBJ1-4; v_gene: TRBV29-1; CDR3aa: CSVEDLAKLFF
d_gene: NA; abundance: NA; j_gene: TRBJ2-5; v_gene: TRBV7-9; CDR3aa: CASSFSQGRETQYF
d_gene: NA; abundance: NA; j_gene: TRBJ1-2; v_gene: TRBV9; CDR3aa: CASSPSPFLGQRYGYTF
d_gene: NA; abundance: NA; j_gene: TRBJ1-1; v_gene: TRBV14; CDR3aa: CASSQYNGAETEAFF
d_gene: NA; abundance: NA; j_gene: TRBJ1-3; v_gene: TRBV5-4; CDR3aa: CASHFRGGDNTIYF
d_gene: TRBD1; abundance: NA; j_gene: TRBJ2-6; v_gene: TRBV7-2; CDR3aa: CASSPQQTGAGANVLTF
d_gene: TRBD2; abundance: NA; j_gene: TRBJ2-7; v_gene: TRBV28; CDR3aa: CASSLDSGSREQYF
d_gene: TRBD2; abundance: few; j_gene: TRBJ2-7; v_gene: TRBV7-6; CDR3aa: CASSLGLSGGMTDEQYF
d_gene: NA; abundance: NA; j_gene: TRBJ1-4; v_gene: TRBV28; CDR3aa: CASSSPAGVKIGANEKLFF
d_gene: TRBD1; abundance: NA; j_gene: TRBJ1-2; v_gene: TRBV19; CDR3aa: CASSIGGTGDVYGYTF
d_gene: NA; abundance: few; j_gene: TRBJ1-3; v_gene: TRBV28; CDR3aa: CASRLRGIGNTIYF
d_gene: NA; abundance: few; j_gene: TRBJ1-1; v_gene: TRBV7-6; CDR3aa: CASSLVPQGEAFF
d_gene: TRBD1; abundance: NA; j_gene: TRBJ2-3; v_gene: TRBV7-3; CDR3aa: CASSYNVQGATDTQYF
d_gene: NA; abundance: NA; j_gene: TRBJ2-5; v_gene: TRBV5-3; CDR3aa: CARSFPRGETQYF
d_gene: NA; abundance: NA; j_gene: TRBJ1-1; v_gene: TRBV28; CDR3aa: CASRKQDNTEAFF
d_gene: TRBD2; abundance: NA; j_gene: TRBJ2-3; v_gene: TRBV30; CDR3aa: CAWSVPSGTDTQYF
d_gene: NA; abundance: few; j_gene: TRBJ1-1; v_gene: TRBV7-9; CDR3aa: CASSLTDSRNTEAFF
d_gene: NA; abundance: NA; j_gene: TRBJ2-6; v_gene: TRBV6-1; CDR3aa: CASSERGFGANVLTF